This section outlines one T cell receptor (beta chain) sequence together with its context. This specimen comes from a study of blood T cell repertoires in COVID-19. Study at large: Samples taken during acute and convalescent COVID-19 were collected in the United States, Italy and Spain.

The germline CDR1 and CDR2 sequences are SGHRS and YFSETQ. The ends were cut back, 4 bases at V and 8 bases at J, with 13 bases in the middle. The CDR3 contains 14 residues. The assay was immunoSEQ multiplex PCR, and TCRdb's table has in-frame clones only and misses some. In the table there are roughly 280,000 clones, around 78% of which are singletons. This TCR was recovered from a man between 60 and 75 years old who had recovered from COVID-19. Source material: peripheral blood. The V and J genes are TRBV5-1 and TRBJ1-6; the D gene is possibly TRBD1 (5 bases). The CDR3 DNA follows: TGCGCCAGCAGCCTGGGGACTGGTGATTCACCCCTCCACTTT. It yields the protein CASSLGTGDSPLHF.